The TCR beta chain under discussion was sequenced for a study of CD8 T cells in ankylosing spondylitis. Broader study findings: With a CD8+ phenotype, disease-linked clones were relatively rare in peripheral blood. Past studies reported some motif variants in reactive arthritis synovial fluid and blood. Ankylosing spondylitis blood appeared to carry a characteristic TCR beta motif of several highly homologous variants.

Germline values: CDR1 SGDLS, CDR2 YYNGEE. The CDR3 length is 15 residues. V was cut by 3 bases and J by 0 bases, with 10 bases left in between. This clonotype has ten or more counts. What it binds is unknown. Quantitative 5'-RACE with molecular barcodes produced the TCR beta libraries. TCRdb fed the 5' RACE reads into MiXCR, producing one record per CDR3 protein. The sample carries 150,000 to 200,000 distinct CDR3 sequences, over 10% recorded once. The specimen was blood, either unsorted or a sorted T cell fraction (not recorded which). This TCR was sampled from a female donor with ankylosing spondylitis or in good health (not recorded which). This rearrangement joins TRBV9 to TRBJ1-3; perhaps TRBD1 as D (5 bases). CDR3 DNA sequence: TGTGCCAGCAGCGAAGACAGATACTCTGGAAACACCATATATTTT. The encoded protein is CASSEDRYSGNTIYF.